This T cell receptor beta chain was captured in a study of blood T cells in healthy people across ages. Study details: In model experiments, template switching was able to capture about one barcoded beta molecule for every two T cells that were present. Whole-study findings and limits: The study found more naive CD4+ cells and higher diversity in long-lived than aged donors. Naive and antigen-experienced cells were not separated, limiting conclusive comparison.

Through a sample-barcoded 5' primer and a J-beta primer mix, a second PCR was run for about 7 to 12 cycles. One entry per CDR3 protein, called by TCRdb with MiXCR from the 5' RACE reads. The repertoire has 700,000 to 900,000 distinct CDR3 sequences, about 55% of them found once; the top ten carry around 41%. Every participating donor contributed 9.5 to 10 milliliters of peripheral blood through a draw. In the case of this clonotype: Its specificity is not known.

The CDR3 extends over 14 amino acids. Germline lookup yields CDR1 SGHRS and CDR2 YFSETQ. Trimming took off 4 bases at V and 3 bases at J, with 11 bases between the two ends. The receptor's source is a man older than 75 in good health. The chain couples TRBV5-1 to TRBJ2-1, with D unresolved. The sample taken for sequencing was blood. The CDR3 DNA is TGCGCCAGCAGCCAACAGACGGACTACAATGAGCAGTTCTTC. Protein sequence: CASSQQTDYNEQFF.